Listed below are T cell receptor beta chains from one sample, sequenced in a study of blood T cell repertoires in COVID-19. The method was immunoSEQ multiplex PCR; TCRdb's version includes in-frame clones alone and lacks a portion of them. The table records some 240,000 clones, 80% to 90% of them present only once. Sequences were obtained from PBMCs or T cells enriched from blood (not recorded which). All receptors derive from a woman aged 40-49 years who had been exposed to COVID-19. CDR3s include the opening cysteine and the closing phenylalanine or tryptophan.

v_gene: TRBV3-1/TRBV3-2
j_gene: TRBJ1-2
len: 17
CDR3aa: CASTSSGTELANYGYTF

v_gene: TRBV7-7
j_gene: TRBJ2-5
len: 13
CDR3aa: CASSTGQAETQYF

v_gene: TRBV5-4
j_gene: TRBJ2-5
len: 14
CDR3aa: CASSGGLGRETQYF

v_gene: TRBV6-1
j_gene: TRBJ1-2
len: 15
CDR3aa: CASSDQYRGVDGYTF

v_gene: TRBV6-5
j_gene: TRBJ1-5
len: 15
CDR3aa: CASSPGTASNQPQHF

v_gene: TRBV6-2/TRBV6-3
j_gene: TRBJ1-2
len: 13
CDR3aa: CASSYDRVYGYTF

v_gene: TRBV7-3
j_gene: TRBJ2-1
len: 14
CDR3aa: CASNSGGINNEQFF

v_gene: TRBV28
j_gene: TRBJ1-3
len: 13
CDR3aa: CASVRGGRNTIYF

v_gene: TRBV19
j_gene: TRBJ1-5
len: 14
CDR3aa: CASSINRFNQPQHF

v_gene: TRBV28
j_gene: TRBJ1-4
len: 15
CDR3aa: CASSLASRGGEKLFF

v_gene: TRBV7-3
j_gene: TRBJ2-1
len: 15
CDR3aa: CASSLVGGGYNEQFF

v_gene: TRBV13
j_gene: TRBJ1-1
len: 14
CDR3aa: CASSFFTVATEAFF

v_gene: TRBV5-1
j_gene: TRBJ1-5
len: 14
CDR3aa: CASSSQGGNQPQHF

v_gene: TRBV18
j_gene: TRBJ1-6
len: 14
CDR3aa: CASSLQEKNSPLHF

v_gene: TRBV15
j_gene: TRBJ1-5
len: 13
CDR3aa: CATSGHVDQPQHF

v_gene: TRBV7-2
j_gene: TRBJ1-3
len: 19
CDR3aa: CASSAGQRKTPKAGNTIYF

v_gene: TRBV6-5
j_gene: TRBJ2-1
len: 15
CDR3aa: CASSYKGPPGNEQFF

v_gene: TRBV5-1
j_gene: TRBJ1-1
len: 14
CDR3aa: CASSLESGRTEAFF

v_gene: TRBV28
j_gene: TRBJ1-5
len: 14
CDR3aa: CASSPGQLDQPQHF

v_gene: TRBV21-1
j_gene: TRBJ2-2
len: 17
CDR3aa: CASSIRHDQRESGELFF

v_gene: TRBV5-5
j_gene: TRBJ1-2
len: 13
CDR3aa: CASNSPVNYGYTF

v_gene: TRBV3-1/TRBV3-2
j_gene: TRBJ2-3
len: 12
CDR3aa: CASSHGTDTQYF

v_gene: TRBV5-4
j_gene: TRBJ2-3
len: 14
CDR3aa: CASSSETNADTQYF

v_gene: TRBV6-5
j_gene: TRBJ1-1
len: 13
CDR3aa: CASSGTENTEAFF

v_gene: TRBV28
j_gene: TRBJ2-3
len: 15
CDR3aa: CASSLPLGAPDTQYF

v_gene: TRBV7-2
j_gene: TRBJ2-2
len: 16
CDR3aa: CASSWSGGAGTGELFF

v_gene: TRBV30
j_gene: TRBJ1-2
len: 15
CDR3aa: CAWSDRGAANYGYTF

v_gene: TRBV18
j_gene: TRBJ1-5
len: 16
CDR3aa: CASSPPGGGGNQPQHF

v_gene: TRBV5-1
j_gene: TRBJ2-1
len: 13
CDR3aa: CASSTSSVNEQFF

v_gene: TRBV23-1
j_gene: TRBJ2-2
len: 17
CDR3aa: CASSQLGYRPNTGELFF

v_gene: TRBV19
j_gene: TRBJ1-3
len: 16
CDR3aa: CATKDGGKQAGNTIYF

v_gene: TRBV5-1
j_gene: TRBJ2-5
len: 15
CDR3aa: CASSPGTRTQETQYF

v_gene: TRBV25-1
j_gene: TRBJ2-5
len: 15
CDR3aa: CASSDPPSGRETQYF